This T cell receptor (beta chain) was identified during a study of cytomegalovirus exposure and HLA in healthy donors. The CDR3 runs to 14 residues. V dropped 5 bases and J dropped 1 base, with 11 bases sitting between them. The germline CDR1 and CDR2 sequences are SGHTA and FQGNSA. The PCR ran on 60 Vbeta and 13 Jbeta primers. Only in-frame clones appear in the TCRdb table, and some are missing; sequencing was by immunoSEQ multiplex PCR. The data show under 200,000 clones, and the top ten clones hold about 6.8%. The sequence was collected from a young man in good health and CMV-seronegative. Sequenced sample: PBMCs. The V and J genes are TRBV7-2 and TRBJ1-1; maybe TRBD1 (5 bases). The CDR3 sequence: CASSLDQGNTEAFF. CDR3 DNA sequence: TGTGCCAGCAGCCTTGATCAGGGGAACACTGAAGCTTTCTTT.